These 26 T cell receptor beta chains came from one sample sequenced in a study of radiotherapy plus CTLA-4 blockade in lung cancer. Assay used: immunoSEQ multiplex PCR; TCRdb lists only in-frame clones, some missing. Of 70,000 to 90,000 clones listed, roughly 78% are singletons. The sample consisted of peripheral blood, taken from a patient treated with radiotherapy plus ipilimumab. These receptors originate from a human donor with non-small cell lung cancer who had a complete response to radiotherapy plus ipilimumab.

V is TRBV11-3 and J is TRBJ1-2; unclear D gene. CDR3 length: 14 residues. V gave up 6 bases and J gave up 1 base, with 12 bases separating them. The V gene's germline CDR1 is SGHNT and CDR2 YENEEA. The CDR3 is CASSPNINNYGYTF. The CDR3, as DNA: TGTGCCAGCAGTCCCAATATCAATAACTATGGCTACACCTTC.

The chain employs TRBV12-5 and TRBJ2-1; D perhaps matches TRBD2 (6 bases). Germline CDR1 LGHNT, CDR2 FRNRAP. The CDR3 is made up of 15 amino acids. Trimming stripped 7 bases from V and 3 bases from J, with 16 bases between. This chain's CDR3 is CASAPAGSGYNEQFF. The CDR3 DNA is TGTGCTAGTGCTCCTGCGGGGAGCGGCTACAATGAGCAGTTCTTC.

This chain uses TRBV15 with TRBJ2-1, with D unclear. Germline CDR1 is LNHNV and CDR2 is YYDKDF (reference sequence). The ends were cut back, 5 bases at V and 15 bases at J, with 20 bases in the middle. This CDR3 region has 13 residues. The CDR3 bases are TGTGCCACCAGCGGGGTTTGGGGTGGGAATCGGTTCTTC. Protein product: CATSGVWGGNRFF.

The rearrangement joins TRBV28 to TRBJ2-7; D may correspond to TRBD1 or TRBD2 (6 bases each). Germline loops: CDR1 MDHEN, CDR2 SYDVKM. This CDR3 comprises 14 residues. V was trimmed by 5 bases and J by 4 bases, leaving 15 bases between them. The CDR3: CASSPPRGVYEQYF. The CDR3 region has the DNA TGTGCCAGCAGTCCACCGAGGGGGGTATACGAGCAGTACTTC.

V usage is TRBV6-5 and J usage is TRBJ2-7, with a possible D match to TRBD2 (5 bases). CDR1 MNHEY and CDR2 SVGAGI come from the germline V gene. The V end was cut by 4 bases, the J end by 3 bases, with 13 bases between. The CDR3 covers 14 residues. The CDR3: CASSSVSGGYEQYF. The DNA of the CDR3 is TGTGCCAGCAGTTCCGTCTCCGGAGGCTACGAGCAGTACTTC.

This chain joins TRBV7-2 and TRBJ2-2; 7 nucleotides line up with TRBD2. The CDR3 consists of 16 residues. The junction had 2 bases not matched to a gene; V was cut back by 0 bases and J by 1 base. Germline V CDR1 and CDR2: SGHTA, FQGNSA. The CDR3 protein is CASSLARGGNTGELFF. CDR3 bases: TGTGCCAGCAGCTTAGCGCGCGGGGGGAACACCGGGGAGCTGTTTTTT.

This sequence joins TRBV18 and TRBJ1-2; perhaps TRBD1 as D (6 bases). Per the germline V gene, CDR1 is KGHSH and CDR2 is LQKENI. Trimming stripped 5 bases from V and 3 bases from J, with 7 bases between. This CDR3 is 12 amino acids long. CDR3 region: CASSGGDYGYTF. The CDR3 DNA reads TGTGCCAGCTCAGGGGGCGACTATGGCTACACCTTC.

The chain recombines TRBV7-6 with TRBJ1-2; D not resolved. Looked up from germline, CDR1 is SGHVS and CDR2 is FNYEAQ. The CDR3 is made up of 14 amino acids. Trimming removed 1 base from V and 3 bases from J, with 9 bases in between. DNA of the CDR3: TGTGCCAGCAGCTTAGGGACGGACTACTATGGCTACACCTTC. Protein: CASSLGTDYYGYTF.

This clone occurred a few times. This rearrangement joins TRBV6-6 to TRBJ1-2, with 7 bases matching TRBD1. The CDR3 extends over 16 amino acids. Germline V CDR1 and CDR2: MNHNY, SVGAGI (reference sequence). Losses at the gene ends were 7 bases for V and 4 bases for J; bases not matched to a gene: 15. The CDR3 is CASTPLGQGVFYGYTF. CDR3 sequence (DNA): TGTGCCAGCACCCCTCTTGGGCAGGGGGTCTTCTATGGCTACACCTTC.

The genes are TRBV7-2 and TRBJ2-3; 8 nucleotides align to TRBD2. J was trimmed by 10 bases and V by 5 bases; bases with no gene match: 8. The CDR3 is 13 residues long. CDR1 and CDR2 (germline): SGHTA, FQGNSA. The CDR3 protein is CASSLGPGLAQYF. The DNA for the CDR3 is TGTGCCAGCAGCCTAGGACCGGGACTAGCGCAGTATTTT.

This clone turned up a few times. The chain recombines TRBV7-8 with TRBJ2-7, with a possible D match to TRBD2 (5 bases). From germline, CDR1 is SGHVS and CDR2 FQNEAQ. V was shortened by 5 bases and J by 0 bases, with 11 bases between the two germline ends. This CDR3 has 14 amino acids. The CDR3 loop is CASSTNDYSYEQYF. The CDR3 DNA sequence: TGTGCCAGCAGCACTAACGACTACTCCTACGAGCAGTACTTC.

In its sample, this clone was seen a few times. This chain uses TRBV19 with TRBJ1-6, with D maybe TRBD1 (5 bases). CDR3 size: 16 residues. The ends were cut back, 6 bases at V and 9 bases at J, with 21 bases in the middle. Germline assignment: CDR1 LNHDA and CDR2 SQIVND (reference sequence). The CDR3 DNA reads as TGTGCCAGTAGCCCCGGGGACCGTGGCACCACTTCACCCCTCCACTTT. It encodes CASSPGDRGTTSPLHF.

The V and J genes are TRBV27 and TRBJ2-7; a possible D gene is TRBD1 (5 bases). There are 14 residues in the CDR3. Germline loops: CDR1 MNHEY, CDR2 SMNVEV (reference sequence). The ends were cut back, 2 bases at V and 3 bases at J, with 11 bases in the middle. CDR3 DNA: TGTGCCAGCAGTTTAAAGGGGAAGGGCTACGAGCAGTACGTC. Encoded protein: CASSLKGKGYEQYV.

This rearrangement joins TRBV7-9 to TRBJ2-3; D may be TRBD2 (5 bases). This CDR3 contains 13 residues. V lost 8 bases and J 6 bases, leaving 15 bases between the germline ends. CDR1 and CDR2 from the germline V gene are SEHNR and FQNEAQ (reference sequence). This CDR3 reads CASQEGRWDTQYF. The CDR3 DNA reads TGTGCCAGCCAAGAGGGTCGGTGGGATACGCAGTATTTT.

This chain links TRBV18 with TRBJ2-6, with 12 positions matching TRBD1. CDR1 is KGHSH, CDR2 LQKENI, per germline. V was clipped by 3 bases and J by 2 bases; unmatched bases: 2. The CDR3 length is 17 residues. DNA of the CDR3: TGTGCCAGCTCACCCGGGACAGGGGGCACTGGGGCCAACGTCCTGACTTTC. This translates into CASSPGTGGTGANVLTF.

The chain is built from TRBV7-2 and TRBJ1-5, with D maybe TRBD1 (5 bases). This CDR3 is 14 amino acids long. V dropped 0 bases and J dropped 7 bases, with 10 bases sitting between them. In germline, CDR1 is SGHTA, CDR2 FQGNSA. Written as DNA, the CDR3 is TGTGCCAGCAGCTTAGCAGGGGTGGGACAGCCCCAGCATTTT. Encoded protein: CASSLAGVGQPQHF.

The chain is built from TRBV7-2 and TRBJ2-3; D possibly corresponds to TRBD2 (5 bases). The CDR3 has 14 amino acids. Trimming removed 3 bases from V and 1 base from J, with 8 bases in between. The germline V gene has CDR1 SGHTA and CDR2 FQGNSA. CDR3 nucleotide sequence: TGTGCCAGCAGCTTGACTATGGGCACAGATACGCAGTATTTT. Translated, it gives CASSLTMGTDTQYF.

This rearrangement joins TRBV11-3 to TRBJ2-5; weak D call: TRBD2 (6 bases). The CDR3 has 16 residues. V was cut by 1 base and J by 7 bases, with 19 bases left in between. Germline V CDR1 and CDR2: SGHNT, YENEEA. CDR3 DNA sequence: TGTGCCAGCAGCTTAGGGATACCGGGACCCGGGGGGACCCAGTACTTC. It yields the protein CASSLGIPGPGGTQYF. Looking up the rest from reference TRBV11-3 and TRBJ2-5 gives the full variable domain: EAGVVQSPRYKIIEKKQPVAFWCNPISGHNTLYWYLQNLGQGPELLIRYENEEAVDDSQLPKDRFSAERLKGVDSTLKIQPAELGDSAVYLCASSLGIPGPGGTQYFGPGTRLLVL.

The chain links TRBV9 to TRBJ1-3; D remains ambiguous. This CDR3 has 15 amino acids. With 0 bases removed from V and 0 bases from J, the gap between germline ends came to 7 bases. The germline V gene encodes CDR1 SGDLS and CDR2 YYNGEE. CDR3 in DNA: TGTGCCAGCAGCGTAGAAGGGCGCTCTGGAAACACCATATATTTT. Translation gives CASSVEGRSGNTIYF.

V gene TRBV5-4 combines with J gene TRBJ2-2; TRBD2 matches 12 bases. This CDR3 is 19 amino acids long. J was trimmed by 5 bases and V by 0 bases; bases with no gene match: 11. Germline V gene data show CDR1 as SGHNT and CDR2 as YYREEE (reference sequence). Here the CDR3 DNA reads TGTGCCAGCAGCTTGGGCTCATCGCTAGCGGGAGGGCCGACCGGGGAGCTGTTTTTT. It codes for CASSLGSSLAGGPTGELFF.

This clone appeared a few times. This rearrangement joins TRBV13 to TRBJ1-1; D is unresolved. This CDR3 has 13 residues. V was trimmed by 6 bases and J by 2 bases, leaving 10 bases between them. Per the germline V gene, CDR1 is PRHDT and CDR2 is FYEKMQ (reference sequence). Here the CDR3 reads CASSLQRNTEAFF. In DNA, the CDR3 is TGTGCCAGCAGTTTACAGAGAAACACTGAAGCTTTCTTT.

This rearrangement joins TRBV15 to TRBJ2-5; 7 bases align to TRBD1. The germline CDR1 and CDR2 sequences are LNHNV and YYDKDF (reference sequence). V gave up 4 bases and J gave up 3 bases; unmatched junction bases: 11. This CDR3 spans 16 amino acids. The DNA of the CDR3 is TGTGCCACCAGCACCCGGCCCCTGACAGGGAAAGAGACCCAGTACTTC. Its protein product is CATSTRPLTGKETQYF. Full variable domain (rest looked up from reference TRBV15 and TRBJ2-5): DAMVIQNPRYQVTQFGKPVTLSCSQTLNHNVMYWYQQKSSQAPKLLFHYYDKDFNNEADTPDNFQSRRPNTSFCFLDIRSPGLGDTAMYLCATSTRPLTGKETQYFGPGTRLLVL.

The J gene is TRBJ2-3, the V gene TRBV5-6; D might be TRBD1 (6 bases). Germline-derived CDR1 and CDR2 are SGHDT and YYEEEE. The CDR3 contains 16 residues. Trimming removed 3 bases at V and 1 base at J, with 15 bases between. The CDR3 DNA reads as TGTGCCAGCAGCTGGAGACAGGTTGGACGCACAGATACGCAGTATTTT. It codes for CASSWRQVGRTDTQYF.

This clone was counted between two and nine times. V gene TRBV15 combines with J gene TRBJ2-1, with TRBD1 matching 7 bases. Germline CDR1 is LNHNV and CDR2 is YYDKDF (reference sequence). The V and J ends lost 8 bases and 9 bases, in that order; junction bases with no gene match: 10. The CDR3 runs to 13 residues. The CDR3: CATGTAQGGEQFF. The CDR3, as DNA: TGTGCCACCGGGACAGCCCAGGGCGGTGAGCAGTTCTTC.

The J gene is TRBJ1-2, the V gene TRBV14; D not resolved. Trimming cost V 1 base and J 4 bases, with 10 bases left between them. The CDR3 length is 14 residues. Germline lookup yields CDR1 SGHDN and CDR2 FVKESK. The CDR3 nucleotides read TGTGCCAGCAGCCAAGGATTCGGGTCCTATGGCTACACCTTC. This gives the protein CASSQGFGSYGYTF.

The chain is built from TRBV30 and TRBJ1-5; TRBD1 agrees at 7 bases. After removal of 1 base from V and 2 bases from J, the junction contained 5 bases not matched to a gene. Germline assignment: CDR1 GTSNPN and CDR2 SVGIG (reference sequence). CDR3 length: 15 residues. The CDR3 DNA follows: TGTGCCTGGAGTGCAGGGGGAGGAGGCAATCAGCCCCAGCATTTT. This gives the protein CAWSAGGGGNQPQHF.